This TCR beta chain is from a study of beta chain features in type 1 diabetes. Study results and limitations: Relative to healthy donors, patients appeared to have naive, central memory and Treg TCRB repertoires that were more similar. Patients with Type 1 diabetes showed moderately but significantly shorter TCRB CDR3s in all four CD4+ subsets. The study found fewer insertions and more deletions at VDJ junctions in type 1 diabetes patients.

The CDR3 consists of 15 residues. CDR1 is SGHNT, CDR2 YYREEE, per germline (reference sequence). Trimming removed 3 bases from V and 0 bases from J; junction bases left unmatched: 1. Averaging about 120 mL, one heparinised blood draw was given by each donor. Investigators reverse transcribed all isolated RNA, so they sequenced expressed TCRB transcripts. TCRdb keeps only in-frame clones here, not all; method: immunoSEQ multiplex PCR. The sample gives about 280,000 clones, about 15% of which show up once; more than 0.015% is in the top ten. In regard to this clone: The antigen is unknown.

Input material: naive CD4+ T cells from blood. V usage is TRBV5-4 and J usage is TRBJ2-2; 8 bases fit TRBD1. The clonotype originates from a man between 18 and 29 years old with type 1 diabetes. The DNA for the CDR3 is TGTGCCAGCAGCTCGGGACAGGCGAACACCGGGGAGCTGTTTTTT. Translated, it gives CASSSGQANTGELFF.